These T cell receptor beta chains were read from a single sample in a study of blood T cell repertoires in COVID-19. Clones were sequenced by immunoSEQ multiplex PCR, and TCRdb holds only the in-frame ones, with some missing. Among 200,000 to 300,000 clones listed, 86% were seen once. Sequencing was done on a sample of peripheral blood. These receptors came from a man in his thirties or forties with active or convalescent COVID-19. The CDR3 runs from the conserved cysteine through the conserved F or W. D genes are given only for firm matches.

V gene	D gene	CDR3 protein
TRBV9	NA	CASSATLGDGVEQFF
TRBV4-2	TRBD1	CASSQGVGQGVGEQYF
TRBV2	TRBD1	CASRLDRASYGYTF
TRBV6-1	NA	CASSDRVGEQYF
TRBV7-3	TRBD1	CASSLGRDRGAAVRLGEAFF
TRBV4-1	NA	CASSQDILSSYNEQFF
TRBV5-1	TRBD1	CASSLIQGSETQYF
TRBV6-6	TRBD1	CASSYGQGHNSPLHF
TRBV6-5	TRBD1	CASSFGTGLETEAFF
TRBV15	NA	CATLSGPGFDTEAFF
TRBV4-2	NA	CASSQEWAQGSGNTIYF
TRBV5-1	NA	CASSAGDGGYFNEQFF
TRBV19	NA	CASSPRENTEAFF
TRBV2	TRBD1	CASRADRGHTDTQYF
TRBV6-6	NA	CASSSSVTGYTF
TRBV10-3	NA	CAISESTERHNEQFF
TRBV4-3	TRBD1	CASSQERDSSNNEQFF
TRBV19	NA	CASSLPGHPNTEAFF
TRBV5-1	NA	CASSSRTEGNYGYTF
TRBV14	NA	CASSKGQLGSPLHF
TRBV5-1	NA	CASSPEDYEKLFF
TRBV6-6	NA	CASSQQDSHHTIYNSPLHF
TRBV7-3	TRBD1	CASSPSGTGSVNEQFF
TRBV13	NA	CASSLEGRAYSPLHF
TRBV9	NA	CASSPGTGVEDTQYF
TRBV7-6	NA	CASSLVAGGDTEAFF
TRBV29-1	NA	CSAGQTKNTEAFF
TRBV6-1	NA	CASSEGYSGNTIYF
TRBV21-1	NA	CASSKASKLGNTEAFF
TRBV7-2	NA	CASSLVGGAKSSYEQYF
TRBV5-6	TRBD1	CASSWGTGGNEKLFF
TRBV19	TRBD1	CASPPPGQKNTEAFF
TRBV5-3	NA	CARKEQIPEAFF
TRBV6-5	NA	CASKPQGINEKLFF
TRBV2	TRBD2	CASSEGGGWSGEQYF
TRBV5-8	TRBD1	CASSPAGQGGTEAFF
TRBV11-2	NA	CASSLFSYEGYEQYF
TRBV18	TRBD1	CASSPTMDRDEQYF
TRBV6-5	NA	CASSPRNDREAFF
TRBV29-1	TRBD2	CSVEEFTLAGGPRTQYF
TRBV12-5	NA	CASGEVRVGGYTF
TRBV6-5	TRBD1	CASSPRQGHGYTF
TRBV15	NA	CATSAGRDEKLFF
TRBV7-6	TRBD2	CASSFGTSGSSYNEQFF
TRBV6-1	NA	CASSELGRIYEQYF
TRBV19	TRBD2	CASTEVGGGVNEQFF
TRBV9	NA	CASGAVPVGGANVLTF
TRBV7-9	TRBD1	CASSVPDRGGVTEAFF
TRBV5-1	TRBD2	CASSLRPSGRLANEQFF